This T cell receptor beta chain was retrieved from a study of blood T cells in healthy people across ages. A few counts support this clonotype. A sample-barcoded 5' primer and a J-beta primer mix were used in a second PCR of about 7 to 12 cycles. TCRdb processed the 5' RACE reads anew with MiXCR; each CDR3 protein has one entry. This table has some 760,000 distinct CDR3 sequences, approximately 25% appearing once. CDR3 length: 16 amino acids. The J segment lost 3 bases and the V segment lost 4 bases, leaving 6 bases of the junction unmatched. The V gene's germline CDR1 is LNHDA and CDR2 SQIVND (reference sequence). Peripheral blood samples of approximately 10 milliliters were drawn from each donor. These data were likewise used in another study, on T cells of mothers and their children. Turning to that study: Relative to unrelated pairs, biologically related mother-child dyads exhibited marginally greater, non-significant overlap.

The origin of this receptor is a boy younger than 18 in good health. This chain joins TRBV19 and TRBJ2-3; 11 bases align to TRBD2. The sequenced material came from blood. The CDR3, as DNA: TGTGCCAGTAGTACTAGCGGGAGGAGAACGACAGATACGCAGTATTTT. The encoded protein is CASSTSGRRTTDTQYF. Full variable domain (rest looked up from reference TRBV19 and TRBJ2-3): DGGITQSPKYLFRKEGQNVTLSCEQNLNHDAMYWYRQDPGQGLRLIYYSQIVNDFQKGDIAEGYSVSREKKESFPLTVTSAQKNPTAFYLCASSTSGRRTTDTQYFGPGTRLTVL.